This T cell receptor beta chain is drawn from a study of control samples from healthy donors and cancer patients. Clones were read by immunoSEQ multiplex PCR, and TCRdb kept only the in-frame ones, dropping some. Among 90,000 to 100,000 clones listed, about nine tenths were seen once. The sequencing input was blood. This receptor was identified in a woman aged 18-29 years in good health.

The CDR3 is CASSQRRLAGVNTDTQYF. The CDR3 DNA is TGTGCCAGCAGCCAGCGGAGACTAGCGGGGGTAAACACAGATACGCAGTATTTT. V gene TRBV9 combines with J gene TRBJ2-3; 12 nucleotides line up with TRBD2. This CDR3 is built from 18 residues. Germline V gene sequence: CDR1 SGDLS, CDR2 YYNGEE. The V gene end was trimmed by 4 bases and the J gene end by 2 bases; junction bases not matched to a gene: 11.